The clone carrying this T cell receptor beta chain was counted a few times. The CDR3 is 16 residues long. Germline V gives CDR1 MNHNS, CDR2 SASEGT. The V and J ends lost 4 bases and 10 bases, in that order; junction bases with no gene match: 11. In the original analysis: For nucleated cells, counts were estimated from reference gene primer amplification. Here immunoSEQ multiplex PCR was the method, and the copy in TCRdb shows in-frame clones only, minus some. V, J and clone size reflect that table, while D and trimming were determined from the DNA. In the table there are 100,000 to 150,000 clones, about three quarters of which are singletons. The data were taken from a study of blood T cell repertoires in COVID-19. Study background: T cells, B-cell-depleted T cells, or PBMCs supplied cDNA or gDNA.

Material: peripheral blood. V is TRBV6-1 and J is TRBJ1-6; 9 bases align to TRBD1. This receptor was taken from a woman in her seventies with acute or convalescent COVID-19. As DNA, the CDR3 is TGTGCCAGCAGTGCATCGGGACAGGGTTTGGGGTCACCCCTCCACTTT. It specifies CASSASGQGLGSPLHF.